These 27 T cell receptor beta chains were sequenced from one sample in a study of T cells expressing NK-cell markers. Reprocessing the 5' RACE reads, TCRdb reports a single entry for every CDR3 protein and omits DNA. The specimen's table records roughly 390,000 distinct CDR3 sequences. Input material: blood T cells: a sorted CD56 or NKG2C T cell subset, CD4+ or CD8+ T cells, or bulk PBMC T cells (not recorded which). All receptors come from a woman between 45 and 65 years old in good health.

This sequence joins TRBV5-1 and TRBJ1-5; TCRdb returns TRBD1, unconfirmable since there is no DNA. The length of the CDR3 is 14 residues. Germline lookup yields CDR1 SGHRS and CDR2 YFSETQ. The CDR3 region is CASSRVPGREPQHF.

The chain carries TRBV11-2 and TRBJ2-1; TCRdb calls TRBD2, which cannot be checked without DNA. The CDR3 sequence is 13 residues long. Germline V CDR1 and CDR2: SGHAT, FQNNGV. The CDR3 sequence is CASRRLVSNEQFF.

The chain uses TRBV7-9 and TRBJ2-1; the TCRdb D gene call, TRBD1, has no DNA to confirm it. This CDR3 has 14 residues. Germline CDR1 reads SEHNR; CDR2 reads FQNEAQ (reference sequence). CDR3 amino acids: CASSGRGLYNEQFF.

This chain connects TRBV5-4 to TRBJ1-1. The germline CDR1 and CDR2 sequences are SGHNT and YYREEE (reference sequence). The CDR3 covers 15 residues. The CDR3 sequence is CASYDRVLVNTEAFF.

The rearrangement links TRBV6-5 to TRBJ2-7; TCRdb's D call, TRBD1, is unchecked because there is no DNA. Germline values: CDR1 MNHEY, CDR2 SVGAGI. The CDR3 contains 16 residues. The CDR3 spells CARIGQGAIAAYEQYF.

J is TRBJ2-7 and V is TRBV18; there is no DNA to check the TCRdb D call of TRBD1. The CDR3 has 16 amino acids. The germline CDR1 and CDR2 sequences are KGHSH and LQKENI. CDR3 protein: CASSPLQGFYTYEQYF.

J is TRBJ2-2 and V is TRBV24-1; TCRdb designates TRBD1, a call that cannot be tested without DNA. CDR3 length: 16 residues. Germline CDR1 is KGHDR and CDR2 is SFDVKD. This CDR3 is CATSDSLTWGTGELFF.

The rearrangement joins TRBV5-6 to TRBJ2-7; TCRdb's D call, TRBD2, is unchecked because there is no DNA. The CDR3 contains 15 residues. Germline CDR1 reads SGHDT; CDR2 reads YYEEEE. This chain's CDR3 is CASSFRLAGTYEQYF.

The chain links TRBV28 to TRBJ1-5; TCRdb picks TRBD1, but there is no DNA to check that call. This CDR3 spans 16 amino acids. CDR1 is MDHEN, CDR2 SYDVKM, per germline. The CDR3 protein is CASSLWAGLGNQPQHF.

The CDR3 sequence: CASSLMVNRGTKNIQYF. This chain links TRBV12-3 or TRBV12-4 with TRBJ2-4. This CDR3 is 17 amino acids long.

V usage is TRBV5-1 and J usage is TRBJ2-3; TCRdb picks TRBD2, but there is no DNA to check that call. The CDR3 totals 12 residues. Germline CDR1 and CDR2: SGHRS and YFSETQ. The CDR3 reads CASSTEGDTQYF.

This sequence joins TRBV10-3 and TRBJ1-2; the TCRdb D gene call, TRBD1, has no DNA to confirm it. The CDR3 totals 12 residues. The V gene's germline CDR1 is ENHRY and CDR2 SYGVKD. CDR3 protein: CATRDQAYGYTF.

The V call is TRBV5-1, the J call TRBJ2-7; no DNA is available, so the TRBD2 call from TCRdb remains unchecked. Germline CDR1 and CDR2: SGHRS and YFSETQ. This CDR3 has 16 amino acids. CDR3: CASSFVSSGNHYEQYF.

The CDR3 is CSVVWVTGELFF. V usage is TRBV29-1 and J usage is TRBJ2-2. The CDR3 sequence is 12 residues long. CDR1 and CDR2 (germline): SQVTM, ANQGSEA.

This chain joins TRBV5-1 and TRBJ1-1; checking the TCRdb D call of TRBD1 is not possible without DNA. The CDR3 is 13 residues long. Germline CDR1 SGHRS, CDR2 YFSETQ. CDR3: CASSLAGGPEAFF.

CDR3 in amino acids: CSARTRTSDTYEQYF. The chain carries TRBV20-1 and TRBJ2-7. This CDR3 is 15 amino acids long. The V gene's germline CDR1 is DFQATT and CDR2 SNEGSKA (reference sequence).

CDR3 loop: CASSLGARGGYTF. This rearrangement joins TRBV27 to TRBJ1-2; TCRdb gives TRBD1 as the D gene, but with no DNA this cannot be confirmed. CDR1 and CDR2 from the germline V gene are MNHEY and SMNVEV (reference sequence). CDR3 length: 13 amino acids.

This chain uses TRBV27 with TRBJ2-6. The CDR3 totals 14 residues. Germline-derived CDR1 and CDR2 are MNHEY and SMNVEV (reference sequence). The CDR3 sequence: CASSYNTGANVLTF.

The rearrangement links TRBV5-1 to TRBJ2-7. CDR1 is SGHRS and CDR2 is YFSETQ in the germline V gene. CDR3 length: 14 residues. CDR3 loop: CASSFAGLGNEQYF. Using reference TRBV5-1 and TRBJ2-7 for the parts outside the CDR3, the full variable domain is KAGVTQTPRYLIKTRGQQVTLSCSPISGHRSVSWYQQTPGQGLQFLFEYFSETQRNKGNFPGRFSGRQFSNSRSEMNVSTLELGDSALYLCASSFAGLGNEQYFGPGTRLTVT.

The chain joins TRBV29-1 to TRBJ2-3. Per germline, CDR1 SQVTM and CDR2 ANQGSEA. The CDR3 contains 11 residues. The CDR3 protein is CSVRVVDTQYF.

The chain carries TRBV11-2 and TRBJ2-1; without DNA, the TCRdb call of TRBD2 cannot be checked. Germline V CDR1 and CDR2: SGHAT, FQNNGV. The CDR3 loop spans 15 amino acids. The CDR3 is CASSSLTISYNEQFF.

This CDR3 reads CSASRGVQETQYF. J is TRBJ2-5 and V is TRBV20-1. Per germline, CDR1 DFQATT and CDR2 SNEGSKA (reference sequence). The CDR3 contains 13 residues.

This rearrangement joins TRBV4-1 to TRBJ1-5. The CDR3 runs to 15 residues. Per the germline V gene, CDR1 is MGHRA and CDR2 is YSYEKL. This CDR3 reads CASRRALIENQPQHF.

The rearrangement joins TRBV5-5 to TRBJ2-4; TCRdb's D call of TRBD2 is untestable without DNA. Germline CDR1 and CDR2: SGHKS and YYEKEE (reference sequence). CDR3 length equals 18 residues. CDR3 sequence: CASLLAGGPTGAKNIQYF.

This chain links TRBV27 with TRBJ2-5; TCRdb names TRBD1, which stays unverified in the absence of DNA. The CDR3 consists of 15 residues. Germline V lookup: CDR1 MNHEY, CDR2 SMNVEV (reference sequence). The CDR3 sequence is CASSLSATGKETQYF.

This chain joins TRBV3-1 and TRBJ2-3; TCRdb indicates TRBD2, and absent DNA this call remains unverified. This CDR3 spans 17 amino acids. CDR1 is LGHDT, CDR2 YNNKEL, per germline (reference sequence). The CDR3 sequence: CASSQEWAGGPADTQYF.

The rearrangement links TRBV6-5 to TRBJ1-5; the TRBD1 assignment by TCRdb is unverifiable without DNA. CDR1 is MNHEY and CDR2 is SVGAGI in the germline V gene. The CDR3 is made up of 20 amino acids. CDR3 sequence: CASKSTGTERAGNSNQPQHF.